This record looks at one TCR beta chain sequence and its context. Thawed, overnight-rested PBMC were stained with GMM-loaded CD1B tetramer, viability dye and anti-CD3, then sorted. The lipid loaded on the CD1B tetramers was C32 glucose monomycolate from Rhodococcus equi. Each donor contributed some 96,000 sorted tetramer-negative cells. Germline trimming cut 1 base from V and 6 bases from J; bases unmatched to any gene: 2. In germline, CDR1 is SGHTA, CDR2 FQGNSA. The CDR3 has 16 amino acids. This entry belongs to a study of T cells in tuberculosis. Study context: The T cells targeted glucose monomycolate, a mycobacterial lipid, via CD1B.

No alpha-beta pairing information exists for these sequences. Repertoires were generated with immunoSEQ multiplex PCR, while TCRdb's copy carries only in-frame clones and drops some. The sample records about 59,000 clones, approximately 80% being singletons. Study observations and caveats: T cells binding CD1B-GMM tetramer weakly possibly escaped the sort.

V gene TRBV7-2 combines with J gene TRBJ1-6; 11 nucleotides align to TRBD1. This sequence was found in an adult woman with latent tuberculosis. The specimen sequenced was CD1b-GMM tetramer-negative cells sorted from PBMCs. CDR3 sequence reads: CASSLGGQGVNSPLHF. As DNA, the CDR3 is TGTGCCAGCAGCTTAGGGGGACAGGGGGTTAATTCACCCCTCCACTTT. Combining the CDR3 with reference TRBV7-2 and TRBJ1-6 gives the whole variable domain GAGVSQSPSNKVTEKGKDVELRCDPISGHTALYWYRQSLGQGLEFLIYFQGNSAPDKSGLPSDRFSAERTGGSVSTLTIQRTQQEDSAVYLCASSLGGQGVNSPLHFGNGTRLTVT.